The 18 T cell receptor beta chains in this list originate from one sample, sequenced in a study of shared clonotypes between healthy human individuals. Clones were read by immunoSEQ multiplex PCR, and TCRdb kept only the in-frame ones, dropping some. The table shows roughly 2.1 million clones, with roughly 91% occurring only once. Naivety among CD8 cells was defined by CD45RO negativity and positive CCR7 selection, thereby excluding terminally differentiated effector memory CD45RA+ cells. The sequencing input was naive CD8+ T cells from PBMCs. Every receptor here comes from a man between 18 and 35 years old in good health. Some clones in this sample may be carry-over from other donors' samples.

The CDR3 sequence is CASSDTPLFPTGADTQYF. The CDR3 DNA is TGTGCCAGCAGCGACACCCCCCTCTTTCCTACAGGGGCAGATACGCAGTATTTT. The chain uses TRBV9 and TRBJ2-3; the match to TRBD1 covers 7 bases. Germline loops: CDR1 SGDLS, CDR2 YYNGEE. This CDR3 has 18 residues. The V and J ends lost 3 bases and 4 bases, in that order; junction bases with no gene match: 17.

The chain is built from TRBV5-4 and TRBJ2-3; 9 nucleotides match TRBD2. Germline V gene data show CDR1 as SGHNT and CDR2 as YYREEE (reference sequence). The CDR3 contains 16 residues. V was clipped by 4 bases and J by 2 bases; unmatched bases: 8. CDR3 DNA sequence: TGTGCCAGCAGCCACCAAGCGGGAGGATACACAGATACGCAGTATTTT. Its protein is CASSHQAGGYTDTQYF.

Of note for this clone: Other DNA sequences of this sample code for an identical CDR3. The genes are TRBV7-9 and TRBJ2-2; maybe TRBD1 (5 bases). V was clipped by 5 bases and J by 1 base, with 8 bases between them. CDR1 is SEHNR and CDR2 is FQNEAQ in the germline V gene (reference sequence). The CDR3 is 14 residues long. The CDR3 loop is CASSPQGNTGELFF. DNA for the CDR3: TGTGCCAGCAGCCCCCAGGGGAACACCGGGGAGCTGTTTTTT. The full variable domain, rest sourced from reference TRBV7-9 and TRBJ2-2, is DTGVSQNPRHKITKRGQNVTFRCDPISEHNRLYWYRQTLGQGPEFLTYFQNEAQLEKSRLLSDRFSAERPKGSFSTLEIQRTEQGDSAMYLCASSPQGNTGELFFGEGSRLTVL.

The CDR3 spells CASSYRRLSNQPQHF. DNA for the CDR3: TGTGCCAGCAGTTATAGGAGATTGAGCAATCAGCCCCAGCATTTT. The gene calls are TRBV6-5 and TRBJ1-5; D remains ambiguous. The ends were cut back, 3 bases at V and 1 base at J, with 10 bases in the middle. The CDR3 runs 15 residues. The germline gives CDR1 MNHEY, CDR2 SVGAGI.

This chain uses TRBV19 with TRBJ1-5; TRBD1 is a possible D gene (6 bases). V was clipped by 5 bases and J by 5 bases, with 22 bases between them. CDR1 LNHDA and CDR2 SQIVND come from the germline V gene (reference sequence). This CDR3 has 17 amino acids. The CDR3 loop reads CASSDRTEKGLHQPQHF. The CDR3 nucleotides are TGTGCCAGTAGTGATCGGACAGAAAAAGGGCTGCATCAGCCCCAGCATTTT.

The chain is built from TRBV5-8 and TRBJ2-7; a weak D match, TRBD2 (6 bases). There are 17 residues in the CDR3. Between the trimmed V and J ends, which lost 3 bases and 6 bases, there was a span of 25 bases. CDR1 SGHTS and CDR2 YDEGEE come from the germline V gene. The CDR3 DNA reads TGTGCCAGCAGCTCCTCCTCCTGGGGGACGGGAGAGGTCGAGCAGTACTTC. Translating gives CASSSSSWGTGEVEQYF.

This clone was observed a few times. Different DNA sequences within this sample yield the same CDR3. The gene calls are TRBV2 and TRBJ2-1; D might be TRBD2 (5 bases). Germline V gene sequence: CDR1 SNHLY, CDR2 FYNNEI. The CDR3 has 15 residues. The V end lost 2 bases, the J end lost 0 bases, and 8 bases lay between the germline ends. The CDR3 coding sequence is TGTGCCAGCAGTGAACGGGGAAGCTCCTACAATGAGCAGTTCTTC. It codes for CASSERGSSYNEQFF. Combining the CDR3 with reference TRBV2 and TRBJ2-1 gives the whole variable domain EPEVTQTPSHQVTQMGQEVILRCVPISNHLYFYWYRQILGQKVEFLVSFYNNEISEKSEIFDDQFSVERPDGSNFTLKIRSTKLEDSAMYFCASSERGSSYNEQFFGPGTRLTVL.

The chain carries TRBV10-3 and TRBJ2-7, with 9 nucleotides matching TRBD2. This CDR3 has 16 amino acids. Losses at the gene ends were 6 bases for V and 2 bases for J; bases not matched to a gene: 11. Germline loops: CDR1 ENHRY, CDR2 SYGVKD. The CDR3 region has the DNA TGTGCCATCAGAAGCGGGGGGACTGGGGTTACCTACGAGCAGTACTTC. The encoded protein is CAIRSGGTGVTYEQYF.

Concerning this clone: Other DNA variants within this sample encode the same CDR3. The CDR3 reads CAWSARDRGYEQYF. CDR3 in DNA: TGTGCCTGGAGTGCCCGGGACAGGGGCTACGAGCAGTACTTC. The chain employs TRBV30 and TRBJ2-7; 10 nucleotides match TRBD1. J was trimmed by 3 bases and V by 1 base; bases with no gene match: 3. Germline CDR1 and CDR2: GTSNPN and SVGIG (reference sequence). The CDR3 consists of 14 residues.

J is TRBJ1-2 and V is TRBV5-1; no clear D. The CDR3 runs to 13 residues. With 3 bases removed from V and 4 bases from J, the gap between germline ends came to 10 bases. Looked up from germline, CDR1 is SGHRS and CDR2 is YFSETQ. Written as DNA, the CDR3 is TGCGCCAGCAGCTCACGGACTGGCTATGGCTACACCTTC. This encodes CASSSRTGYGYTF.

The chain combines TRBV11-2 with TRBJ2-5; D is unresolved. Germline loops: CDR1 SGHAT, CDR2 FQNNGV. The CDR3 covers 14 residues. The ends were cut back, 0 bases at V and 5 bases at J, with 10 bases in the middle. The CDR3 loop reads CASSLEGMRETQYF. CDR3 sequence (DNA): TGTGCCAGCAGCTTAGAAGGGATGAGGGAGACCCAGTACTTC.

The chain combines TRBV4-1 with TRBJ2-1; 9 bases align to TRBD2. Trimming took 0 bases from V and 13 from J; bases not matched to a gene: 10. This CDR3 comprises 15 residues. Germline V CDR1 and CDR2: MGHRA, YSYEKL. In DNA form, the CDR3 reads TGCGCCAGCAGCCAAGATGTGGGTAGCGGGAGTTATCAGTTCTTC. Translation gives CASSQDVGSGSYQFF.

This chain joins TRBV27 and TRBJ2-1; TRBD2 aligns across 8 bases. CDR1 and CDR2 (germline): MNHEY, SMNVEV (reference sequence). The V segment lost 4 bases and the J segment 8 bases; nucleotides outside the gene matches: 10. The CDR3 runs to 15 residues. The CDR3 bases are TGTGCCAGCAGTTCCGCCCGGACTAGCCGCCATGAGCAGTTCTTC. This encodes CASSSARTSRHEQFF.

The CDR3 region is CASSAPVGDDEQFF. The CDR3 region has the DNA TGTGCCAGCAGCGCCCCAGTCGGGGACGATGAGCAGTTCTTC. The chain has TRBV9 and TRBJ2-1, with D possibly called TRBD1 or TRBD2 (5 bases each). The CDR3 has 14 amino acids. The V end lost 3 bases, the J end lost 8 bases, and 15 bases lay between the germline ends. CDR1 is SGDLS and CDR2 is YYNGEE in the germline V gene.

In nucleotides, the CDR3 is TGTGCCAGCAGCCCTCAGTCGGACACTGAAGCTTTCTTT. Encoded protein: CASSPQSDTEAFF. This chain connects TRBV6-5 to TRBJ1-1; D is uncertain. The V end was cut by 6 bases, the J end by 3 bases, with 11 bases between. This CDR3 is built from 13 residues. Germline CDR1 reads MNHEY; CDR2 reads SVGAGI.

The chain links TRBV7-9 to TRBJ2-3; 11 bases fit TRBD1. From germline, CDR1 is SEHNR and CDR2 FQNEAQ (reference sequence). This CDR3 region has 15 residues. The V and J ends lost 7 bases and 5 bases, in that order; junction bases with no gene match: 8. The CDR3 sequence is CASTLPGQGVDTQYF. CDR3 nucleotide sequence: TGTGCCAGCACCCTACCGGGACAGGGGGTAGATACGCAGTATTTT.

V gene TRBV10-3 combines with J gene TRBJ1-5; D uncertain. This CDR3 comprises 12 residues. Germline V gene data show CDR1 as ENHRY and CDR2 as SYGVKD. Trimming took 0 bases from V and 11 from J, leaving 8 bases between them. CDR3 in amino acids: CAISESAKAQHF. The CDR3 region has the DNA TGTGCCATCAGTGAGTCGGCTAAGGCCCAGCATTTT.

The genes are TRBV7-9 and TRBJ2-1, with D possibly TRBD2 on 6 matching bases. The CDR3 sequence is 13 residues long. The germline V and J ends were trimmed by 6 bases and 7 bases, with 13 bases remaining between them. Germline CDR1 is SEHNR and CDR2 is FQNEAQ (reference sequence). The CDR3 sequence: CASRAGPENEQFF. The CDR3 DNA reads TGTGCCAGCAGGGCGGGGCCGGAGAATGAGCAGTTCTTC.